The present entry profiles one TCR beta chain with its context. The clone's antigen remains unknown. No qualities accompany the bases; no much larger clone lies one base away. Participants in the prospective study were aged about 18 to 95 years, lived in 24 United States geographic areas, and enrolled through a virtual design. In the prospective study, participants were assigned to cohorts based on the clinical history participants reported in a screening survey and a study questionnaire. Recovered participants in ImmuneRACE Cohort 3 were defined as having two consecutive negative NP/OP PCR tests, clearance from a healthcare professional, or resolution of symptoms. In the prospective study, whole blood, serum and a nasopharyngeal or oropharyngeal swab were collected from each participant by mobile phlebotomists. Participants in the prospective study had the option to provide additional blood draws and questionnaires over an approximately two-month period. Before DNA extraction, blood samples from the prospective study were shipped at room temperature or frozen.

This entry comes from a study of blood T cell repertoires in COVID-19 (dated by TCRdb to 2020 to 2022). A note on the overall study: The collaborator samples originated in the United States, Italy and Spain and spanned the acute and convalescent phases of COVID-19. The material from the prospective study consisted of cDNA or gDNA derived from T cells, B-cell-depleted T cells, or PBMCs. Where available, HLA class I and class II types were taken from metadata supplied by the sample provider and were not determined by assay-based typing. Samples were obtained from the ongoing ImmuneRACE study (first 160 participants) and from 1,254 subjects provided by 6 global collaborators. The repertoires were released in a freely available public database intended as a resource for research on the immune response to SARS-CoV-2. Sample metadata almost always included a de-identified subject ID, COVID-19 status, age in years and sex. Subjects who had been exposed to COVID-19, were actively infected with it, or had recovered from it provided the deeply sampled blood TCRbeta repertoires that made up the dataset. Overall study results and their limits: How much clinical and demographic metadata was included differed by source and by participant, and the metadata was provided uncurated.

The immunoSEQ Assay, a bias-controlled multiplex PCR, was used to amplify TCRbeta CDR3 regions from genomic DNA. The study's own analysis went as follows. Nucleated cell counts per sample were estimated from amplification of reference gene primers within the assay. Sequence reads were collapsed and filtered to measure the absolute abundance of every unique TCRbeta CDR3 rearrangement. For each sample, productive Simpson clonality was calculated as the square root of Simpson's diversity index over productive rearrangements. TCRdb re-hosts the immuneACCESS table, in-frame sequences only. Its copies lack some clones; in the studies checked, an unresolved V gene accounts for under half of them, and the cause for the rest is not known. D and trimming were read from the DNA, whereas the V and J calls and clone size are those reported in that table. This sample lists roughly 200,000 clones; about 90% were detected once. Of the sample, over 0.95% falls within the top ten clones.

The TCR was taken from a man younger than 40 who had recovered from COVID-19. Sequenced: PBMCs or T cells enriched from blood (not recorded which).

In nucleotide form, the sequence is TGTGCCAGCAGCTCACCGGGGACTAGCGGGATCCGGGAGCTGTTTTTT. Its protein product is CASSSPGTSGIRELFF. Here the chain combines TRBV27 and TRBJ2-2; 13 middle bases align to TRBD2. The junction shows trimming of 6 bases on V and 9 bases on J, and the gene matches do not reach 10 bases of it. The germline V gene (reference sequence) sets CDR1 to MNHEY and CDR2 to SMNVEV. The CDR3 starts with the cysteine, ends with the phenylalanine, and has 16 residues. The kept DNA is CDR3 alone, 48 bases in frame from the first base.